This T cell receptor beta chain is from a study of CD8 T cells in Susac syndrome. This CDR3 has 13 amino acids. Trimming took 2 bases from V and 3 from J, leaving 10 bases between them. Germline CDR1 GTSNPN, CDR2 SVGIG (reference sequence). CD8+ and CD4+ T cells were negatively isolated; TEMRA cells were FACS-enriched. The RNA, roughly 0.5 to 1 ug, was put through reverse transcription using random hexamers. With immunoSEQ multiplex PCR, TCR beta CDR3 was amplified across 54 Vbeta and 13 Jbeta. TCRdb redid the calling of the immunoSEQ multiplex PCR reads with MiXCR, one entry per CDR3 protein. The table has roughly 200,000 distinct CDR3 sequences, around 93% seen once.

The sequence came from a human donor with multiple sclerosis. The sequenced material came from CD4+ T cells from PBMCs. The J gene is TRBJ1-2, the V gene TRBV30; no reliable D call. In DNA, the CDR3 is TGTGCCTGGAGTAGTCAGGAGGACTATGGCTACACCTTC. Translated: CAWSSQEDYGYTF.